These 20 T cell receptor beta chains share one sample of origin, sequenced in a study of T-cell reconstitution after alpha-beta-depleted transplantation in children. A TCRbeta library incorporating unique molecular identifiers was prepared. TCRdb fed the PCR reads into MiXCR, producing one record per CDR3 protein. This table has roughly 420,000 distinct CDR3 sequences, under 20% appearing once. Sequenced material: PBMCs, mostly from graft donor cells, taken 360 days after TCRalphabeta/CD19-depleted stem cell transplant. The receptors shown here come from a boy younger than two who had a stem cell transplant for Wiskott-Aldrich syndrome, so the T cells may come from the graft donor.

This chain joins TRBV12-3 or TRBV12-4 and TRBJ1-1; D is unresolved. Trimming removed 3 bases from V and 4 bases from J, with 9 bases in between. The CDR3 covers 13 residues. This CDR3 reads CASSLKGFTEAFF. The CDR3 nucleotides read TGTGCCAGCAGTTTGAAGGGCTTCACTGAAGCTTTCTTT.

This clonotype appeared many times. The V call is TRBV12-3 or TRBV12-4, the J call TRBJ2-5; D unresolved. Trimming removed 6 bases at V and 3 bases at J, with 14 bases between. The CDR3 length is 14 residues. CDR3 residues: CASRLGVLKETQYF. CDR3 in DNA: TGTGCCAGCAGGCTTGGGGTTTTGAAAGAGACCCAGTACTTC.

This clonotype turned up a few times. The rearrangement links TRBV20-1 to TRBJ2-3; 7 nucleotides align to TRBD2. From germline, CDR1 is DFQATT and CDR2 SNEGSKA (reference sequence). Trimming removed 8 bases from V and 6 bases from J; junction bases left unmatched: 8. CDR3 length equals 12 residues. CDR3 protein: CSSLAGGDTQYF. CDR3 bases: TGCAGTTCCCTAGCCGGGGGGGATACGCAGTATTTT.

This clonotype turned up a few times. The rearrangement joins TRBV6-5 to TRBJ2-1; 9 nucleotides agree with TRBD2. The trim removed 0 bases at V and 9 bases at J, leaving 12 bases unmatched. CDR1 MNHEY and CDR2 SVGAGI come from the germline V gene. CDR3 size: 17 residues. This chain's CDR3 is CASSYSGAGGRGAEQFF. The CDR3 bases are TGTGCCAGCAGTTACTCGGGCGCGGGAGGGCGTGGTGCTGAGCAGTTCTTC.

The table lists this clonotype with a few counts. The V call is TRBV10-3, the J call TRBJ1-4; D is undetermined. From germline, CDR1 is ENHRY and CDR2 SYGVKD. V was cut by 0 bases and J by 8 bases, with 10 bases left in between. The CDR3 runs 14 residues. The CDR3 bases are TGTGCCATCAGTGAGTCACGGGGAAAGGAAAAACTGTTTTTT. It yields the protein CAISESRGKEKLFF.

This clonotype was picked up a small number of times. The J gene is TRBJ1-2, the V gene TRBV6-1; a weak D match, TRBD1 (5 bases). The CDR3 runs to 18 residues. Germline CDR1 and CDR2: MNHNS and SASEGT. V was trimmed by 6 bases and J by 3 bases, leaving 26 bases between them. The CDR3 DNA reads TGTGCCAGCAGAATCCCCTGGGCAGGGTGGAAGTCGTACTATGGCTACACCTTC. Translation: CASRIPWAGWKSYYGYTF.

This clonotype was detected many times. J is TRBJ1-1 and V is TRBV18, with D uncertain. CDR1 is KGHSH, CDR2 LQKENI, per germline. The CDR3 spans 15 residues. With 3 bases removed from V and 1 base from J, the gap between germline ends came to 12 bases. The DNA of the CDR3 is TGTGCCAGCTCACCCATAGGTGTGAGGAACACTGAAGCTTTCTTT. As protein: CASSPIGVRNTEAFF.

The chain employs TRBV14 and TRBJ2-7; TRBD2 matches at 10 bases. Trimming at V came to 4 bases and at J to 5 bases, leaving 11 bases not matched to a gene. Germline CDR1 SGHDN, CDR2 FVKESK. CDR3 length: 16 residues. In DNA form, the CDR3 reads TGTGCCAGCAGCCCACTCAGCGGGAGGGCAATGAACGAGCAGTACTTC. It codes for CASSPLSGRAMNEQYF.

This sequence joins TRBV5-1 and TRBJ2-5, with D unclear. V gave up 0 bases and J gave up 1 base, with 7 bases separating them. The CDR3 spans 14 residues. In germline, CDR1 is SGHRS, CDR2 YFSETQ. CDR3 sequence reads: CASSLGHLQETQYF. DNA for the CDR3: TGCGCCAGCAGCTTGGGCCATCTCCAAGAGACCCAGTACTTC.

The sample holds a few counts of this clonotype. The V gene is TRBV6-5, the J gene TRBJ2-2; D is unclear. The CDR3 length is 17 residues. Germline V lookup: CDR1 MNHEY, CDR2 SVGAGI. V lost 0 bases and J lost 0, with 11 bases in between. The CDR3 DNA is TGTGCCAGCAGTTACTCTAAGTCCCTTCCGAACACCGGGGAGCTGTTTTTT. Translated, it gives CASSYSKSLPNTGELFF.

This clonotype occurred a few times. This chain links TRBV10-3 with TRBJ2-3, with 8 bases matching TRBD1. Germline loops: CDR1 ENHRY, CDR2 SYGVKD. The CDR3 runs 16 residues. V lost 4 bases and J lost 0; bases outside the gene matches: 6. The DNA of the CDR3 is TGTGCCATCAGTGGGACAGGGCGCTCTAGCACAGATACGCAGTATTTT. Translation gives CAISGTGRSSTDTQYF.

This clonotype was seen ten or more times. The V gene is TRBV7-9, the J gene TRBJ2-7; TRBD2 might be the D (5 bases). The length of the CDR3 is 13 residues. V lost 8 bases to trimming and J lost 0 bases, with 11 bases between them. Looked up from germline, CDR1 is SEHNR and CDR2 is FQNEAQ (reference sequence). DNA of the CDR3: TGTGCCAGCGGAGGTATTAGCTCCTACGAGCAGTACTTC. Residues: CASGGISSYEQYF.

This clonotype was seen a few times. This chain connects TRBV20-1 to TRBJ2-7, with D possibly being TRBD1 (6 bases). The ends were cut back, 3 bases at V and 4 bases at J, with 13 bases in the middle. Germline CDR1 and CDR2: DFQATT and SNEGSKA (reference sequence). The CDR3 runs 13 residues. Written as DNA, the CDR3 is TGCAGTGCTAGCAGGGGCGCTGGGTACGAGCAGTACTTC. This gives the protein CSASRGAGYEQYF.

The V call is TRBV20-1, the J call TRBJ2-3, with TRBD2 as a possible D gene (5 bases). This CDR3 is 12 amino acids long. Between the trimmed V and J ends, which lost 7 bases and 2 bases, there was a span of 10 bases. Per the germline V gene, CDR1 is DFQATT and CDR2 is SNEGSKA (reference sequence). The DNA of the CDR3 is TGCAGTGGGTTGAGGGACACAGATACGCAGTATTTT. This gives the protein CSGLRDTDTQYF.

The chain employs TRBV2 and TRBJ1-1, with 9 nucleotides matching TRBD1. This CDR3 spans 18 amino acids. Trimming cost V 6 bases and J 5 bases; bases outside gene matches: 19. Germline V gene lookup returns CDR1 SNHLY and CDR2 FYNNEI. CDR3 DNA: TGTGCCAGCAGCCAGACAGGGGGGCAAGGTCCTGGGAGAACTGAAGCTTTCTTT. It codes for CASSQTGGQGPGRTEAFF.

This clonotype was observed a few times. The chain links TRBV4-3 to TRBJ2-7; 8 positions match TRBD1. From germline, CDR1 is LGHNA and CDR2 YSLEER. CDR3 size: 15 residues. Losses at the gene ends were 2 bases for V and 6 bases for J; bases not matched to a gene: 9. The CDR3 DNA is TGCGCCAGCAGCCAAACGGACAGGGATATCCCCGAGCAGTACTTC. It encodes CASSQTDRDIPEQYF.

This clonotype appeared a single time. The rearrangement joins TRBV12-3 or TRBV12-4 to TRBJ2-1; 7 bases are shared with TRBD2. This CDR3 spans 15 amino acids. The junction had 5 bases not matched to a gene; V was cut back by 4 bases and J by 2 bases. This CDR3 is CASSSERGPYNEQFF. In DNA form, the CDR3 reads TGTGCCAGCAGTTCTGAGCGGGGCCCCTACAATGAGCAGTTCTTC.

This clonotype was seen repeatedly, ten times or more. The rearrangement links TRBV18 to TRBJ2-5, with a tentative D call TRBD2 (5 bases). The V and J ends lost 9 bases and 4 bases respectively, with 12 bases between them. Germline values: CDR1 KGHSH, CDR2 LQKENI. The CDR3 is 12 amino acids. The CDR3: CASSPRGETQYF. CDR3 DNA sequence: TGTGCCAGTAGTCCCCGGGGAGAGACCCAGTACTTC.

This clonotype was recorded a few times. V is TRBV9 and J is TRBJ2-2; no firm D call. Deletions cut 3 bases from V and 0 bases from J, with 9 bases between. CDR1 SGDLS and CDR2 YYNGEE come from the germline V gene. The CDR3 has 15 amino acids. In nucleotides, the CDR3 is TGTGCCAGCAGCGCCCTACGCTCGAACACCGGGGAGCTGTTTTTT. It yields the protein CASSALRSNTGELFF. Drawing the rest from reference TRBV9 and TRBJ2-2, the complete variable domain is DSGVTQTPKHLITATGQRVTLRCSPRSGDLSVYWYQQSLDQGLQFLIQYYNGEERAKGNILERFSAQQFPDLHSELNLSSLELGDSALYFCASSALRSNTGELFFGEGSRLTVL.

The chain combines TRBV6-5 with TRBJ2-1, with TRBD2 as a possible D gene (6 bases). The CDR3 length is 14 residues. CDR1 and CDR2 (germline): MNHEY, SVGAGI. V shed 4 bases and J shed 7 bases, with 14 bases lying between them. CDR3 loop: CASSSGRKGNEQFF. In DNA form, the CDR3 reads TGTGCCAGCAGTTCCGGGAGAAAGGGGAATGAGCAGTTCTTC.